One sample yielded the 2 T cell receptor beta chains listed below, sequenced in a study of blood T cell repertoires in COVID-19. Profiled with immunoSEQ multiplex PCR; TCRdb holds only in-frame clones, not every one. The sample records 150,000 to 200,000 clones, around 79% being singletons. Source material: peripheral blood. The receptors originated from a man in his fifties who had recovered from COVID-19.

This chain connects TRBV30 to TRBJ1-2, with unresolved D. Germline values: CDR1 GTSNPN, CDR2 SVGIG (reference sequence). This CDR3 comprises 12 residues. V lost 2 bases and J lost 2, with 6 bases in between. In DNA, the CDR3 is TGTGCCTGGAGTCGGGGAAACTATGGCTACACCTTC. Encoded protein: CAWSRGNYGYTF.

The rearrangement uses TRBV18 and TRBJ2-7; possibly TRBD1 for D (6 bases). V lost 3 bases to trimming and J lost 5 bases, with 17 bases between them. The CDR3 spans 15 residues. Germline CDR1 is KGHSH and CDR2 is LQKENI. As DNA, the CDR3 is TGTGCCAGCTCACCGCAGGGGCCAGCGGACAACGAGCAGTACTTC. Translated: CASSPQGPADNEQYF.